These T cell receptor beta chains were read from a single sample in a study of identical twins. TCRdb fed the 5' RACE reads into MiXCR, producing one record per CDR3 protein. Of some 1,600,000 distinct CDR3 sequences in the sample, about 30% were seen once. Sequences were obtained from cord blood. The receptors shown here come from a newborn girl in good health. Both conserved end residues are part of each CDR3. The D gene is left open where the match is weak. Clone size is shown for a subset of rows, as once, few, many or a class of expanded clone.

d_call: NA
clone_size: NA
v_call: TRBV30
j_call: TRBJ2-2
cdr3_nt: TGTGCCTGGACGATGGGGGCCGGGACCGGGGAGCTGTTTTTT
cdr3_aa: CAWTMGAGTGELFF

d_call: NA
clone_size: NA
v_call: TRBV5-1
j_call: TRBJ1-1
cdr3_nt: TGCGCCAGCGGCTTGAATCTGGGGATGGGGAACACTGAAGCTTTCTTT
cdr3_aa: CASGLNLGMGNTEAFF

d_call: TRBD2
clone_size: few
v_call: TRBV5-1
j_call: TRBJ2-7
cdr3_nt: TGCGCCAGCAGCTTGGACGCTAGCGGTCCCTACGAGCAGTACTTC
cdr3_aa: CASSLDASGPYEQYF

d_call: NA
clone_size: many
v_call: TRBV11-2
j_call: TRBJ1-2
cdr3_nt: TGTGCCAGCAGCTCTCCGACAGATCGCTATGGCTACACCTTC
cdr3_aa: CASSSPTDRYGYTF

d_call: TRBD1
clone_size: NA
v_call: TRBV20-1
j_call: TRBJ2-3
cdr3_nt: TGCAGTGCAGCGGGACAGGGGGGCACAGATACGCAGTATTTT
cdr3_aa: CSAAGQGGTDTQYF

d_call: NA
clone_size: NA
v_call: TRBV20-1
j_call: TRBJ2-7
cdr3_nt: TGCAGTGCTCCCTTTGCGGGGCTGAGGGAGCAGTACTTC
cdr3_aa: CSAPFAGLREQYF

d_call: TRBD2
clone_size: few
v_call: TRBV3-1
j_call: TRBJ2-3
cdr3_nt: TGTGCCAGCAGCCTCCACAGGGCGCTAGCGGGAGATACGCAGTATTTT
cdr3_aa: CASSLHRALAGDTQYF

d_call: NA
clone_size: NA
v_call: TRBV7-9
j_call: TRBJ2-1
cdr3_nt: TGTGCCAGCAGCTTATCCGCAACGGGGGATGAGCAGTTCTTC
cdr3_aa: CASSLSATGDEQFF

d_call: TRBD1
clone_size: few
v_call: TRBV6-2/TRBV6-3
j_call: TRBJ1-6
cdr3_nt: TGTGCCAGCAGCCGTCGACAGGGGTTGAGTAATTCACCCCTCCACTTT
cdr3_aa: CASSRRQGLSNSPLHF

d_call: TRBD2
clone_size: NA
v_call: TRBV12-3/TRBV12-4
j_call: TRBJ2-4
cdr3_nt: TGTGCCAGCAGTTTGACAGGGGTCCATAGACTAGCGGGAGGGCCGGCCAAAAACATTCAGTACTTC
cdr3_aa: CASSLTGVHRLAGGPAKNIQYF

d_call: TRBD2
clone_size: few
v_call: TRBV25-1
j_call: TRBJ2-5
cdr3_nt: TGTGCCAGCAGTGATGGGACTAGCGGGATAGCGGAGACCCAGTACTTC
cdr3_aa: CASSDGTSGIAETQYF

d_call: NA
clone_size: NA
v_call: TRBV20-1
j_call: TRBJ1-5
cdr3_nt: TGCAGTGCTAGACCACCGGGACAACTACCCCAGCATTTT
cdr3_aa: CSARPPGQLPQHF

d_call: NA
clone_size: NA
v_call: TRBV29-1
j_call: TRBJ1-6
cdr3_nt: TGCAGCGTCGGGCTCACGGGGGATTCACCCCTCCACTTT
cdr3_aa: CSVGLTGDSPLHF

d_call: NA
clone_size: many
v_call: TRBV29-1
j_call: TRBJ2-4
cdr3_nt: TGCAGCGTTGTTTCAGCCAAAAACATTCAGTACTTC
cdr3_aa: CSVVSAKNIQYF

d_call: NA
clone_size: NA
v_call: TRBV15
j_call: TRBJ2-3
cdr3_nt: TGTGCCACCAGCAGAGATTGGGGTACGCAGTATTTT
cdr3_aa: CATSRDWGTQYF

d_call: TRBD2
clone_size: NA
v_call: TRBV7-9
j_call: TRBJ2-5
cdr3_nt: TGTGCCAGCAGCTTGGGGTCTAGCGGCTATCAAGAGACCCAGTACTTC
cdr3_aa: CASSLGSSGYQETQYF

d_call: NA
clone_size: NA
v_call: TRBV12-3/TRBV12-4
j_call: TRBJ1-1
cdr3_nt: TGTGCCAGCAGTGCGCAAGGCCAGTTTGAAGCTTTCTTT
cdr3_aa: CASSAQGQFEAFF

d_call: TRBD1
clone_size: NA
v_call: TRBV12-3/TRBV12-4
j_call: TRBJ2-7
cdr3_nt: TGTGCCAGCAACGACCGGGACAGGGGTCCCCCCTACGAGCAGTACTTC
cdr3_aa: CASNDRDRGPPYEQYF

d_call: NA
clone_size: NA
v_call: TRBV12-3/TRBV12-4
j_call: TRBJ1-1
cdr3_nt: TGTGCCAGCAGCCTCGAGACAGGTATGTCGTCAACTGAAGCTTTCTTT
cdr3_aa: CASSLETGMSSTEAFF

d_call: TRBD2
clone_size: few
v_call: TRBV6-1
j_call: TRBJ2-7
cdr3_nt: TGTGCCAGCAGTGGAACCGGGACTAGCGGGAGGTACGAGCAGTACTTC
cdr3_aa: CASSGTGTSGRYEQYF

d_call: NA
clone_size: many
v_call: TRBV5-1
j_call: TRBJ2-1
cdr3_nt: TGCGCCAGCAGCTCTACCAACAGAGGGTCCTACAATGAGCAGTTCTTC
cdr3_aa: CASSSTNRGSYNEQFF

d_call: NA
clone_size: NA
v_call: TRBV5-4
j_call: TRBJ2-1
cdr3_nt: TGTGCCAGCAGCTTCTTTACGGCGACCTACAATGAGCAGTTCTTC
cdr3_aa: CASSFFTATYNEQFF

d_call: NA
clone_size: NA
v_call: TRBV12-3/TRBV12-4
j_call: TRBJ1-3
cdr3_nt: TGTGCCAGCAGTTTATTAGGGGCGCGATCCGGAAACACCATATATTTT
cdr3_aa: CASSLLGARSGNTIYF

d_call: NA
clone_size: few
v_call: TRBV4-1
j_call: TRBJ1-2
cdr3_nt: TGCGCCAGCAGCCAAGATTTAACCTATAACTATGGCTACACCTTC
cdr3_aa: CASSQDLTYNYGYTF

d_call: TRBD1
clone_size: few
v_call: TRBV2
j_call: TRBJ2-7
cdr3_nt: TGTGCCAGCAGCCCCGTCGACAGGGATTCCTACGAGCAGTACTTC
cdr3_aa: CASSPVDRDSYEQYF

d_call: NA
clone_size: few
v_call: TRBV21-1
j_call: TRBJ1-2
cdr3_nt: TGTGCCAGCAGCAAAGGGACAGGGGGCTATGGCTACACCTTC
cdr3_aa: CASSKGTGGYGYTF

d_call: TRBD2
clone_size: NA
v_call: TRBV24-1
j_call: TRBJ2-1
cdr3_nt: TGTGCCACCAGTGATTCCGGGACTAGCGGGAGGGATTACAATGAGCAGTTCTTC
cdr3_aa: CATSDSGTSGRDYNEQFF

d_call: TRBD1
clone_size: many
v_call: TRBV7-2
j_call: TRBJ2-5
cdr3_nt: TGTGCCAGCAGCTATCGGACAGGGAGAGAGACCCAGTACTTC
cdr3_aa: CASSYRTGRETQYF

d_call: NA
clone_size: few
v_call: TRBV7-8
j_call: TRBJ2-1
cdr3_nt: TGTGCCAGCAGCTTAGCTGGAGCCTGGAGTGAGCAGTTCTTC
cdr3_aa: CASSLAGAWSEQFF

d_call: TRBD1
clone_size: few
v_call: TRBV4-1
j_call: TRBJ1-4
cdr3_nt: TGCGCCAGCAGCCAAGATAAGACAGGGAAGAATGAAAAACTGTTTTTT
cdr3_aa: CASSQDKTGKNEKLFF

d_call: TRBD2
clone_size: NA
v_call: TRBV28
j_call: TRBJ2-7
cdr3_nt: TGTGCCAGCGGCATAGCGGGAGAGGTAGACGAGCAGTACTTC
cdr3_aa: CASGIAGEVDEQYF

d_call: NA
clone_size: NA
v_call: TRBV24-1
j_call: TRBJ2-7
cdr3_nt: TGTGCCACCAGTGATTCCAGGGCCTACAATGAGCAGTACTTC
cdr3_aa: CATSDSRAYNEQYF

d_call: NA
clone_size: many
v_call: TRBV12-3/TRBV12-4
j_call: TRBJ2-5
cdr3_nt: TGTGCCAGCAGCTACGAAACGGAGGGGGTAGAGACCCAGTACTTC
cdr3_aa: CASSYETEGVETQYF

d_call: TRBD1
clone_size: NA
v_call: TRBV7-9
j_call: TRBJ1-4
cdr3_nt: TGTGCCAGCAGCTCCCGACAGGGAGATAATGAAAAACTGTTTTTT
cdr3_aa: CASSSRQGDNEKLFF

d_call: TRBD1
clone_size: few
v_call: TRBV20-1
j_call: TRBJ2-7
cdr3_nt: TGCAGTGCTAGTCCCGAGGGGGACAGGGGCTACGAGCAGTACTTC
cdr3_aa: CSASPEGDRGYEQYF

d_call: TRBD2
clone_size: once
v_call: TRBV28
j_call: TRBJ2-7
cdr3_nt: TGTGCCAGTAGTCAGGGGACTAGCGGGAGGCACTGCGAGCAGTACTTC
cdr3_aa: CASSQGTSGRHCEQYF

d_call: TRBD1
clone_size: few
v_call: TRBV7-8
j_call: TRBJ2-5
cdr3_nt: TGTGCCAGCAGCTTAAAGGGGGACAGAGAGACCCAGTACTTC
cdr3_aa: CASSLKGDRETQYF

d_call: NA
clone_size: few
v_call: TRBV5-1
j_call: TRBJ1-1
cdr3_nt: TGCGCCAGCAAAGACAGAGGGATGGGTATGAACACTGAAGCTTTCTTT
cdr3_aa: CASKDRGMGMNTEAFF

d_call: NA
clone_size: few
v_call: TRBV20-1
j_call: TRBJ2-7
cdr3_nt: TGCAGTGCTTCTAGGACCAGCTCCTACAATGAGCAGTACTTC
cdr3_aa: CSASRTSSYNEQYF

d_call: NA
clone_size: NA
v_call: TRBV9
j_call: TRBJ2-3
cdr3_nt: TGTGCCAGCAAGGGACGGAGCACAGATACGCAGTATTTT
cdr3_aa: CASKGRSTDTQYF

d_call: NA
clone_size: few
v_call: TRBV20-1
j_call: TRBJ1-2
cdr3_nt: TGCAGTGCTAGAGATGCCCGGACAAGCGGCTATGGCTACACCTTC
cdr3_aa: CSARDARTSGYGYTF

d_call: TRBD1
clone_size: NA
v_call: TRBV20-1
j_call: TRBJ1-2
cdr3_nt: TGCAGTGCTCGGACAGGGATGAGCTATGGCTACACCTTC
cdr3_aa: CSARTGMSYGYTF